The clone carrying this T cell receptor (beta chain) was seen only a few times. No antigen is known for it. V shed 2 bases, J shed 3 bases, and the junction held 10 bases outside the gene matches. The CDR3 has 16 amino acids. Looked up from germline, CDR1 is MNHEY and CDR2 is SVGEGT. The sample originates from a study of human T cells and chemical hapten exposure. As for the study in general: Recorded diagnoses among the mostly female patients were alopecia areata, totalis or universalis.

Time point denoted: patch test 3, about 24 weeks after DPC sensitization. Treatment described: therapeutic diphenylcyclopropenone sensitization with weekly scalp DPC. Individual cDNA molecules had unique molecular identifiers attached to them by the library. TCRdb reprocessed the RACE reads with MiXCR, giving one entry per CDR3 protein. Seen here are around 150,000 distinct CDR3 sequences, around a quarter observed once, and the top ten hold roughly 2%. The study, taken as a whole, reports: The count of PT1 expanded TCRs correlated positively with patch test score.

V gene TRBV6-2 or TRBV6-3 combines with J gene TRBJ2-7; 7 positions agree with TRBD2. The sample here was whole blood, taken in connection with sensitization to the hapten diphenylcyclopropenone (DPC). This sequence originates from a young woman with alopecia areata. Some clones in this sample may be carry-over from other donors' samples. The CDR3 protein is CASSYGPSGESYEQYF. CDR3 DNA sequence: TGTGCCAGCAGTTACGGGCCTAGCGGAGAAAGCTACGAGCAGTACTTC.